The rows below give T cell receptor beta chains drawn from one sample of a study of T cell responses to AZD1222 COVID-19 vaccine. Assay: immunoSEQ multiplex PCR; the TCRdb copy retains only in-frame clones and omits some. The table shows some 130,000 clones, with 88% occurring only once. This sample comprised peripheral blood, obtained 28 days after the second AZD1222 dose. The source is an adult who received the AZD1222 COVID-19 vaccine. The CDR3 runs from the conserved cysteine through the conserved F or W. A D gene is named only where the DNA matches it firmly. Clone size is not always given. Where it is, it says once, few, many or a class for expanded clones.

size,V,D,J,DNA,CDR3
NA,TRBV5-4,TRBD2,TRBJ2-7,TGTGCCAGCAGTCCTAGCGGGGGGGACCACGAGCAGTACTTC,CASSPSGGDHEQYF
NA,TRBV5-4,TRBD1,TRBJ2-2,TGTGCCAGCAGCCCAAGGACAGGGCCCGGGGAGCTGTTTTTT,CASSPRTGPGELFF
NA,TRBV10-2,TRBD1,TRBJ1-1,TGCGCCAGCAGTGCCCCCCCCAGGGGGGATTCTGAAGCTTTCTTT,CASSAPPRGDSEAFF
once,TRBV6-5,TRBD1,TRBJ1-1,TGTGCCAGCAGTTACGGGCAGGGGGCGCGGGGAGCTTTCTTT,CASSYGQGARGAFF
few,TRBV11-3,NA,TRBJ2-1,TGTGCCAGCAGCTTAGAGGGGGGCACCTACAATGAGCAGTTCTTC,CASSLEGGTYNEQFF
NA,TRBV5-8,NA,TRBJ1-5,TGTGCCAGCAGCTTGGTAGGGTCTAACAATCAGCCCCAGCATTTT,CASSLVGSNNQPQHF
NA,TRBV7-2,TRBD1,TRBJ1-3,TGTGCCAGCAGCTTGGCGGGACAGCTACGGGGAAACACCATATATTTT,CASSLAGQLRGNTIYF
NA,TRBV18,TRBD1,TRBJ2-7,TGTGCCAGCTCACCACTACAGGGGCCGAATCCCTACGAGCAGTACTTC,CASSPLQGPNPYEQYF
NA,TRBV3-1/TRBV3-2,NA,TRBJ2-7,TGTGCCAGCCGACAAGGCGCAGGGGCAGGGGAACATGGGCAGTACTTC,CASRQGAGAGEHGQYF
NA,TRBV4-3,NA,TRBJ1-2,TGCGCCAGCAGCCAAGACGGCAGGGAGGGCTTTGGCTACACCTTC,CASSQDGREGFGYTF
NA,TRBV5-1,NA,TRBJ2-3,TGCGCCAGCAGCTTATTATCTAGCACAGATACGCAGTATTTT,CASSLLSSTDTQYF
NA,TRBV19,NA,TRBJ1-1,TGTGCCAGTACTACAGGGTCTGGGGCTGAAGCTTTCTTT,CASTTGSGAEAFF
once,TRBV15,NA,TRBJ1-2,TGTGCCACCAGCAGAGCACAGTCTAACTATGGCTACACCTTC,CATSRAQSNYGYTF
NA,TRBV5-1,NA,TRBJ2-3,TGCGCCAGCAGCTTCTCGGGGCTCACAGATACGCAGTATTTT,CASSFSGLTDTQYF
NA,TRBV18,TRBD1,TRBJ2-5,TGTGCCAGCTCACCACCGTTAGGGACAGGAGGGCTCTGGGAGACCCAGTACTTC,CASSPPLGTGGLWETQYF
NA,TRBV7-3,NA,TRBJ2-5,TGTGCCAGCAGCTTAGGCCCATGGGAAGGCCAGGAGACCCAGTACTTC,CASSLGPWEGQETQYF
NA,TRBV11-2,NA,TRBJ2-5,TGTGCCAGCAGCTTAGAGCCCCCCCGGGGAGGACAAGAGACCCAGTACTTC,CASSLEPPRGGQETQYF
NA,TRBV28,TRBD2,TRBJ2-7,TGTGCCAGCAAGACTAGCGGGAGAGGCGAGCAGTACTTC,CASKTSGRGEQYF
NA,TRBV3-1/TRBV3-2,NA,TRBJ2-6,TGTGCCAGCAGCCATGACCACTCTGGGGCCAACGTCCTGACTTTC,CASSHDHSGANVLTF
NA,TRBV15,NA,TRBJ1-1,TGTGCCACCAGCAGAGATGTCGGGGACACTGAAGCTTTCTTT,CATSRDVGDTEAFF
once,TRBV11-2,TRBD1,TRBJ2-4,TGTGCCAGCAGCACCCGAGACAGGGGAAAAAACATTCAGTACTTC,CASSTRDRGKNIQYF
once,TRBV15,TRBD2,TRBJ2-5,TGTGCCACCAGCAGAGGAGGGCGGGGGGAAGAGACCCAGTACTTC,CATSRGGRGEETQYF
NA,TRBV2,TRBD1,TRBJ1-6,TGTGCCAGCAGTGCGGGGGACAGGGGGAAGTCCCTCCACTTT,CASSAGDRGKSLHF
NA,TRBV7-9,TRBD1,TRBJ2-7,TGTGCCAGCAGCTACCGACAGGGGTCCTACGAGCAGTACTTC,CASSYRQGSYEQYF
NA,TRBV27,TRBD1,TRBJ2-7,TGTGCCAGCAGTTTATTTCCGACAGGGGGCTCCTACGAGCAGTACTTC,CASSLFPTGGSYEQYF
NA,TRBV15,NA,TRBJ1-5,TGTGCCACCAGAGGGGCTGGGGACAATCAGCCCCAGCATTTT,CATRGAGDNQPQHF
NA,TRBV29-1,NA,TRBJ1-5,TGCAGCGTGTGGTCAGGTGGCAATCAGCCCCAGCATTTT,CSVWSGGNQPQHF
NA,TRBV7-2,TRBD1,TRBJ2-5,TGTGCCAGCAGCGAACAGGGGGTCCAAGAGACCCAGTACTTC,CASSEQGVQETQYF
NA,TRBV27,NA,TRBJ2-7,TGTGCCAGCGGATCACCGACACGGCAGTACTTC,CASGSPTRQYF
NA,TRBV11-2,NA,TRBJ1-1,TGTGCCAGCAGCTTATGGGGGACTGAAGCTTTCTTT,CASSLWGTEAFF
NA,TRBV11-1,NA,TRBJ2-1,TGTGCCAGCAGCTTATATACGAGGGACACATATGAGCAGTTCTTC,CASSLYTRDTYEQFF
NA,TRBV14,NA,TRBJ1-2,TGTGCCAGCAGCTCCGGGACATGGAATGGTGGCTACACCTTC,CASSSGTWNGGYTF
NA,TRBV27,NA,TRBJ2-2,TGTGCCAGCAGTTTAGGGGAGAACACCGGGGAGCTGTTTTTT,CASSLGENTGELFF
NA,TRBV7-9,NA,TRBJ2-5,TGTGCCAGCAGCTTAGGAGGCAGCCAAGAGACCCAGTACTTC,CASSLGGSQETQYF
NA,TRBV6-2/TRBV6-3,NA,TRBJ2-3,TGTGCCAGCAGCCCCGGGGCCTACACAGATACGCAGTATTTT,CASSPGAYTDTQYF
few,TRBV6-6,NA,TRBJ2-2,TGTGCCAGCAGTCCAGGGGAGGTTCACGGGGAGCTGTTTTTT,CASSPGEVHGELFF
NA,TRBV18,TRBD2,TRBJ2-5,TGTGCCAGCTCACCTGGCTTAGCGGGAGTTGAGACCCAGTACTTC,CASSPGLAGVETQYF